This T cell receptor (beta chain) came from a study of T cell responses to AZD1222 COVID-19 vaccine. This CDR3 has 15 amino acids. Trimming at V came to 5 bases and at J to 5 bases, leaving 8 bases not matched to a gene. The V gene's germline CDR1 is SGHAT and CDR2 FQNNGV. Repertoires were generated with immunoSEQ multiplex PCR, while TCRdb's copy carries only in-frame clones and drops some. The sample includes about 88,000 clones, 85% to 90% seen only once; the top ten take 5%. Comments on this clone: What it binds is unknown.

Overall study findings and caveats: The donor cohort was predominantly white British with a female majority, and clonal diversity may have been underestimated. Per reports, nearly half of all spike-specific TCRs target regions that are unmutated in variants. Spike-specific TCR breadth and depth grew following two AZD1222 doses.

V usage is TRBV11-2 and J usage is TRBJ2-5; 10 bases are shared with TRBD2. The specimen comprised peripheral blood, sampled 28 days after the second AZD1222 dose. The source is an adult who received the AZD1222 COVID-19 vaccine. Here the CDR3 reads CASSPWTSGLETQYF. Written as DNA, the CDR3 is TGTGCCAGCAGCCCATGGACTAGCGGCCTCGAGACCCAGTACTTC.